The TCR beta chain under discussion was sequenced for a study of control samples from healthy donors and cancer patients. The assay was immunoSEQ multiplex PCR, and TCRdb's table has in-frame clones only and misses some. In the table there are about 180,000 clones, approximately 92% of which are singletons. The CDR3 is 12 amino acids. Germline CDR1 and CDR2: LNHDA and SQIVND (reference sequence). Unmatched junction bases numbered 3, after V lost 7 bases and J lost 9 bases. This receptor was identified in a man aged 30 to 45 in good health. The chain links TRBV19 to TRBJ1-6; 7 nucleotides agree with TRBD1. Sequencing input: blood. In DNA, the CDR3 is TGTGCCAGTACCTCAGGGGGTTCACCCCTCCACTTT. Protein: CASTSGGSPLHF.